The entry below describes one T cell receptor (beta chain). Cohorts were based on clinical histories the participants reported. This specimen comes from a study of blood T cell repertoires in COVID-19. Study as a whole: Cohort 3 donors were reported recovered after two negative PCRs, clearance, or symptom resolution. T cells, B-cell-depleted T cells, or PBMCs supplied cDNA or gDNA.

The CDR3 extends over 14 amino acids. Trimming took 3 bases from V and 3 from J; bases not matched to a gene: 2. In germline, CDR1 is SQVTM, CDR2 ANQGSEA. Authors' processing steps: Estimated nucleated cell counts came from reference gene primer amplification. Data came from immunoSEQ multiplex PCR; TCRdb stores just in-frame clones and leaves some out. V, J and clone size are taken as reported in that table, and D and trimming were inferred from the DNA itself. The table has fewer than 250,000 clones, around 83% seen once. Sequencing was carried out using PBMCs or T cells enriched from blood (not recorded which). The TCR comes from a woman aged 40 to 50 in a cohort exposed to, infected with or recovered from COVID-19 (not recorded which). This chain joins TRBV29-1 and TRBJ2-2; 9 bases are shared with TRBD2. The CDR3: CSVEAGGYTGELFF. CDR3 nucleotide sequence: TGCAGCGTTGAGGCGGGAGGGTACACCGGGGAGCTGTTTTTT.